This is a list of T cell receptor beta chains from one sample in a study of response to subunit inactivated influenza vaccine. One entry per CDR3 protein, called by TCRdb with MiXCR from the RT-PCR reads. The sample records 650,000 or so distinct CDR3 sequences, around 15% being singletons. The sample in question was PBMCs from blood, obtained less than 15 days before vaccination. Receptors originate from a man aged 50-60 years who received an inactivated influenza vaccine. CDR3s include the opening cysteine and the closing phenylalanine or tryptophan. The D gene is left open where the match is weak. Size values are once, few and many counts, or a class for expanded clones, and some rows have none.

TRBV15	few	TRBJ2-1	TRBD2	TGTGCCACCAGCAGAGATCGACTAGCGGGAGAAAACAATGAGCAGTTCTTC	CATSRDRLAGENNEQFF
TRBV4-3	few	TRBJ1-3	NA	TGCGCCAGCAGCCAAGACGAAGTTGGCCCAAATCCCATATATTTT	CASSQDEVGPNPIYF
TRBV15	NA	TRBJ2-5	TRBD2	TGTGCCACCAGCAGAGGAGGCGGGGGGGCCCCGGAGACCCAGTACTTC	CATSRGGGGAPETQYF
TRBV12-3/TRBV12-4	NA	TRBJ2-1	TRBD2	TGTGCCAGCGAGATCCTAGCGGTTAACAATGAGCAGTTCTTC	CASEILAVNNEQFF
TRBV7-6	NA	TRBJ2-3	NA	TGTGCCAGCAGCTTAGAGGTGGGGGGCACAGATACGCAGTATTTT	CASSLEVGGTDTQYF
TRBV4-2	few	TRBJ2-1	TRBD2	TGTGCCAGCAGCCAATCGGGCGGCCTAGCGGGAGCTTTTGGAACGTTCTTC	CASSQSGGLAGAFGTFF
TRBV7-2	few	TRBJ1-5	NA	TGTGCCAGCAGCTTAGAAGGTTTCAGCAATCAGCCCCAGCATTTT	CASSLEGFSNQPQHF
TRBV7-3	NA	TRBJ2-5	NA	TGTGCCAGCAGCCAAAATCAGTTCCAAGAGACCCAGTACTTC	CASSQNQFQETQYF
TRBV6-2/TRBV6-3	NA	TRBJ2-7	NA	TGTGCCAGCAATAGCTTTATATCCGCTGGGGGAAGCTCCTACGAGCAGTACTTC	CASNSFISAGGSSYEQYF
TRBV28	NA	TRBJ2-7	NA	TGTGCCAGCAGCTCGAACTGGGCTTCCTACGAGCAGTACTTC	CASSSNWASYEQYF
TRBV28	many	TRBJ1-6	NA	TGTGCCAGCGGCGGGGGGGGACCATATAATTCACCCCTCCACTTT	CASGGGGPYNSPLHF
TRBV12-3/TRBV12-4	NA	TRBJ2-1	NA	TGTGCCAGCAGTTTGTCCCAGGGGTTCGATGAGCAGTTCTTC	CASSLSQGFDEQFF
TRBV4-3	once	TRBJ2-5	NA	TGCGCCAGCAGCCAAGATGGAAGGAGGTCATGGGAGACCCAGTACTTC	CASSQDGRRSWETQYF
TRBV7-2	few	TRBJ2-5	TRBD2	TGTGCCAGCAGCGGCAGCGGGAGAACCCAGTACTTC	CASSGSGRTQYF
TRBV7-2	few	TRBJ2-3	NA	TGTGCCAGCAGCTTAGATTTGCGTGGCAGCCGTACGCAGTATTTT	CASSLDLRGSRTQYF